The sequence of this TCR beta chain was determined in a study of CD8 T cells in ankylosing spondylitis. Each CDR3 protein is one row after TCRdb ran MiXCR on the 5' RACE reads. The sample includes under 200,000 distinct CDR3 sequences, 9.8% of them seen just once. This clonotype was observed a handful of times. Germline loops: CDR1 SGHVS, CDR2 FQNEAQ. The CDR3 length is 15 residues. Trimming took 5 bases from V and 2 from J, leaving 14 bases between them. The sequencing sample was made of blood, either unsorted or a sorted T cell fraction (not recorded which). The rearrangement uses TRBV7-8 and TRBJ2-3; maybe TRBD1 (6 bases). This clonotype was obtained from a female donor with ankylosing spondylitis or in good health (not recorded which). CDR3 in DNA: TGTGCCAGCAGCCCCTGGACAGACGACACAGATACGCAGTATTTT. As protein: CASSPWTDDTDTQYF.